Included here is one T cell receptor (beta chain) sequence, with context. The antigen remains undetermined. The record originates from a study of tumor-infiltrating lymphocytes in primary liver carcinoma. Whole-study context: Each sample had roughly 3.5 to 7.5 million productive TCRbeta reads regardless of tissue type. General study findings and limits: Pairs of tumor regions overlapped more than tumor-adjacent and tumor-blood pairs did. Just around 8-25% of top clones spanned all five tumor regions.

There are 13 residues in the CDR3. Per the germline V gene, CDR1 is MNHNY and CDR2 is SVGAGI (reference sequence). Total RNA (approximately 500 ng) served as template for TCR beta cDNA synthesis primed by a constant-region primer. Libraries covering TCR beta were generated through three nested multiplex PCR rounds (using a slightly modified ARM-PCR). For around 11 cycles apiece, the opening two PCR rounds ran with TRBV1-TRBV30 forward primers and a C-beta reverse primer. One entry per CDR3 protein results from TCRdb running MiXCR on the multiplex PCR reads. Among about 110,000 distinct CDR3 sequences listed, approximately 82% were seen once. The source material, roughly 18-33 mg of unsorted bulk tissue, was used to co-extract RNA and DNA. Through surgical resection, the patients' primary liver carcinoma was treated.

The sequenced sample was liver tumor tissue from sampling region 3. The subset here: tumor region T3, left-lateral pole. The rearrangement uses TRBV6-6 and TRBJ2-2; the D is unclear. This TCR was recovered from a man aged 35 to 55 with primary liver carcinoma and hepatitis B virus infection. The chain's CDR3 is CISTLGATGELFF. The CDR3 nucleotides are TGTATCAGCACCCTAGGAGCCACCGGGGAGCTGTTTTTT.